A single sample gave rise to the 17 T cell receptor beta chains below, sequenced in a study of cytomegalovirus exposure and HLA in healthy donors. PCR amplification relied on 60 Vbeta primers (plus 13 Jbeta primers). Clones were read by immunoSEQ multiplex PCR, and TCRdb kept only the in-frame ones, dropping some. Here the sample spans 120,000 to 150,000 clones, around 79% being singletons. The sample taken for sequencing was PBMCs. The receptor set was obtained from a female donor in good health and CMV-seronegative.

The chain joins TRBV30 to TRBJ2-1, with D possibly TRBD1 on 5 matching bases. With 3 bases removed from V and 2 bases from J, the gap between germline ends came to 8 bases. The CDR3 totals 13 residues. CDR1 and CDR2 from the germline V gene are GTSNPN and SVGIG (reference sequence). Written as DNA, the CDR3 is TGTGCCTGGAGGCAGGGCCCCTACAATGAGCAGTTCTTC. Translating it yields CAWRQGPYNEQFF.

The chain links TRBV25-1 to TRBJ2-1; TRBD2 matches at 7 bases. The CDR3 spans 16 residues. V lost 3 bases, J lost 4 bases, and 9 bases stayed unmatched. CDR1 and CDR2 (germline): MGHDK, SYGVNS. The CDR3: CASSEVRDYIYNEQFF. The CDR3 DNA reads TGTGCCAGCAGTGAGGTCCGGGACTACATATACAATGAGCAGTTCTTC. The full variable domain, its missing parts supplied by reference TRBV25-1 and TRBJ2-1, is EADIYQTPRYLVIGTGKKITLECSQTMGHDKMYWYQQDPGMELHLIHYSYGVNSTEKGDLSSESTVSRIRTEHFPLTLESARPSHTSQYLCASSEVRDYIYNEQFFGPGTRLTVL.

This chain joins TRBV29-1 and TRBJ1-1, with a weak D call TRBD1 (6 bases). Germline CDR1 is SQVTM and CDR2 is ANQGSEA. The CDR3 is 14 residues long. Trimming shortened V by 4 bases and J by 0 bases, and 12 bases separated the two germline ends. Here the CDR3 reads CSVVRRTVNTEAFF. CDR3 sequence (DNA): TGCAGCGTTGTGAGAAGGACAGTGAACACTGAAGCTTTCTTT.

This clone was counted a single time. This sequence joins TRBV29-1 and TRBJ2-4; D is perhaps TRBD1 (6 bases). From germline, CDR1 is SQVTM and CDR2 ANQGSEA. Between the trimmed V and J ends, which lost 4 bases and 0 bases, there was a span of 10 bases. The CDR3 is made up of 14 amino acids. In DNA form, the CDR3 reads TGCAGCGTTGCCGCCAGGGGAGCCAAAAACATTCAGTACTTC. This codes for CSVAARGAKNIQYF. Variable domain in full (rest from reference TRBV29-1 and TRBJ2-4): SAVISQKPSRDICQRGTSLTIQCQVDSQVTMMFWYRQQPGQSLTLIATANQGSEATYESGFVIDKFPISRPNLTFSTLTVSNMSPEDSSIYLCSVAARGAKNIQYFGAGTRLSVL.

The chain links TRBV27 to TRBJ1-2; TRBD1 aligns across 7 bases. J lost 4 bases, V lost 5 bases, and 4 bases had no gene match. The CDR3 totals 13 residues. The germline CDR1 and CDR2 sequences are MNHEY and SMNVEV (reference sequence). The CDR3 region has the DNA TGTGCCAGCAGTACCGGGACAGCCTATGGCTACACCTTC. Residues: CASSTGTAYGYTF.

The CDR3 region is CASTYHGGAFGYEQYF. The CDR3 DNA reads as TGTGCCAGCACCTACCACGGGGGGGCATTTGGTTACGAGCAGTACTTC. The chain has TRBV7-2 and TRBJ2-7; 8 bases map to TRBD2. The V and J ends lost 7 bases and 4 bases, in that order; junction bases with no gene match: 15. CDR3 size: 16 residues. Germline loops: CDR1 SGHTA, CDR2 FQGNSA.

The J gene is TRBJ2-1, the V gene TRBV30, with 10 bases aligning to TRBD2. CDR1 is GTSNPN and CDR2 is SVGIG in the germline V gene (reference sequence). This CDR3 comprises 15 residues. J gave up 4 bases and V 2 bases, and 5 bases lay outside the gene matches. Here the CDR3 reads CAWSPLAGRYNEQFF. For the CDR3, the DNA is TGTGCCTGGAGTCCACTAGCGGGAAGGTACAATGAGCAGTTCTTC.

The chain employs TRBV27 and TRBJ2-3; D is possibly TRBD2 (6 bases). Trimming took off 0 bases at V and 5 bases at J, with 18 bases between the two ends. Germline V gene data show CDR1 as MNHEY and CDR2 as SMNVEV (reference sequence). There are 17 residues in the CDR3. The CDR3 here is CASSLSVYDPEGDTQYF. The DNA for the CDR3 is TGTGCCAGCAGTTTATCCGTATACGACCCGGAGGGAGATACGCAGTATTTT.

This chain uses TRBV5-1 with TRBJ2-4, with 10 bases aligning to TRBD2. The CDR3 spans 14 residues. Germline CDR1 and CDR2: SGHRS and YFSETQ. V shed 5 bases and J 6 bases; nucleotides not matched to a gene: 5. In nucleotides, the CDR3 is TGCGCCAGCAGTCCTAGCGGGGGCGGAAACATTCAGTACTTC. This gives the protein CASSPSGGGNIQYF.

V usage is TRBV30 and J usage is TRBJ2-7; D ambiguous. Germline V lookup: CDR1 GTSNPN, CDR2 SVGIG (reference sequence). This CDR3 is built from 11 residues. The germline V and J ends were trimmed by 1 base and 7 bases, with 8 bases remaining between them. CDR3 loop: CAWSGACEQYF. CDR3 in DNA: TGTGCCTGGAGTGGAGCATGTGAGCAGTACTTC.

As concerns this clone: This specimen includes other DNA sequences encoding the same CDR3. The V gene is TRBV27, the J gene TRBJ1-2; 7 nucleotides agree with TRBD1. This CDR3 region has 13 residues. CDR1 and CDR2 (germline): MNHEY, SMNVEV (reference sequence). V was pared by 3 bases and J by 2 bases, with 0 bases of the junction left unmatched. This CDR3 is CASSLGQNYGYTF. The CDR3 nucleotides read TGTGCCAGCAGTTTGGGACAGAACTATGGCTACACCTTC.

This chain connects TRBV6-6 to TRBJ2-2, with 7 bases matching TRBD1. The V gene's germline CDR1 is MNHNY and CDR2 SVGAGI (reference sequence). With 6 bases clipped from V and 6 bases from J, the junction kept 4 bases outside the gene matches. This CDR3 is 13 amino acids long. The CDR3: CASRDRRAGELFF. In DNA, the CDR3 is TGTGCCAGCAGGGACAGGCGGGCCGGGGAGCTGTTTTTT.

V is TRBV6-5 and J is TRBJ2-7, with 7 bases matching TRBD2. The CDR3 is made up of 16 amino acids. Germline CDR1 and CDR2: MNHEY and SVGAGI. V was clipped by 0 bases and J by 6 bases; unmatched bases: 11. The CDR3 region has the DNA TGTGCCAGCAGTTACTCGACTACGGGGGGTCCTATCGAGCAGTACTTC. This codes for CASSYSTTGGPIEQYF.

The chain has TRBV25-1 and TRBJ1-3, with D possibly matching TRBD1 (6 bases). CDR1 and CDR2 (germline): MGHDK, SYGVNS. CDR3 length: 14 residues. With 5 bases removed from V and 2 bases from J, the gap between germline ends came to 10 bases. The CDR3 region has the DNA TGTGCCAGCAGTCAACAGGGAACTGGAAACACCATATATTTT. Its translation is CASSQQGTGNTIYF.

This clone was counted only a few times. The chain joins TRBV21-1 to TRBJ2-7; the listed D gene, TRBD2, was not tested against the DNA. TRBV21-1 is a pseudogene locus. The CDR3 has 13 residues. CDR3 DNA sequence: TGTGCCAGCGCTACAGCGGGAGGGTACGAGCAGTACTTC. As protein: CASATAGGYEQYF.

The genes are TRBV6-5 and TRBJ2-1; 10 bases match TRBD1. Germline trimming cut 5 bases from V and 14 bases from J; bases unmatched to any gene: 3. Germline V lookup: CDR1 MNHEY, CDR2 SVGAGI. This CDR3 is built from 11 residues. In nucleotides, the CDR3 is TGTGCCAGCAGTAGTGGACAGGGGGAGTTCTTC. Encoded protein: CASSSGQGEFF.

The V and J genes are TRBV27 and TRBJ2-7, with 8 nucleotides matching TRBD1. Germline V gives CDR1 MNHEY, CDR2 SMNVEV (reference sequence). This CDR3 has 14 residues. Germline trimming cut 2 bases from V and 4 bases from J; bases unmatched to any gene: 4. CDR3 in amino acids: CASSLGTGRYEQYF. The CDR3 bases are TGTGCCAGCAGTTTAGGGACAGGACGGTACGAGCAGTACTTC.